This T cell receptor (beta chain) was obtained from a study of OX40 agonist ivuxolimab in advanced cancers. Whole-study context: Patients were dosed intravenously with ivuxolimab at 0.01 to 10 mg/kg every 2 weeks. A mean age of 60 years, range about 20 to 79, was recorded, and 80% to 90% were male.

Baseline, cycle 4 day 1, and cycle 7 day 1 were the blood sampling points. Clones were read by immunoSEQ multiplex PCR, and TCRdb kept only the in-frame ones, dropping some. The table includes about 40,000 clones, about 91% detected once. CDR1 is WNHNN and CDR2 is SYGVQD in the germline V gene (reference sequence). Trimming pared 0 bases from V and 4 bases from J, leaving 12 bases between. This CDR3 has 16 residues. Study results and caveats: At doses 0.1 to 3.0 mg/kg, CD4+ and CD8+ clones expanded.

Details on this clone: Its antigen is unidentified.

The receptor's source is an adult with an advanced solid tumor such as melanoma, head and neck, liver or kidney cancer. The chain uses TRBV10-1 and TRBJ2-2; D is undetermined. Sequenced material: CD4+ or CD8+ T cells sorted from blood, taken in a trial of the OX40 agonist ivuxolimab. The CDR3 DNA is TGCGCCAGCAGTGAGTCGCCAAACCTCCCCACCGGGGAGCTGTTTTTT. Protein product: CASSESPNLPTGELFF.